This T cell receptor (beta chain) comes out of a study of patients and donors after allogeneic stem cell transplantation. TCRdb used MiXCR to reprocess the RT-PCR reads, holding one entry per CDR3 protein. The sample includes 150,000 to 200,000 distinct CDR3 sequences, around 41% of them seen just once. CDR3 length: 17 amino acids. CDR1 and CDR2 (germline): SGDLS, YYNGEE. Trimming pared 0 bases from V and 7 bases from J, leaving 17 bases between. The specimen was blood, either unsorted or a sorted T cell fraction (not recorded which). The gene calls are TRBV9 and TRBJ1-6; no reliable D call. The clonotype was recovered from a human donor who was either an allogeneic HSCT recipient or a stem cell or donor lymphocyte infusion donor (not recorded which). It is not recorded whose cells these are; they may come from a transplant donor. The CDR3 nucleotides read TGTGCCAGCAGCGTAGTTCCCGAATTGGAACCAAATTCACCCCTCCACTTT. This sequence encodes CASSVVPELEPNSPLHF.